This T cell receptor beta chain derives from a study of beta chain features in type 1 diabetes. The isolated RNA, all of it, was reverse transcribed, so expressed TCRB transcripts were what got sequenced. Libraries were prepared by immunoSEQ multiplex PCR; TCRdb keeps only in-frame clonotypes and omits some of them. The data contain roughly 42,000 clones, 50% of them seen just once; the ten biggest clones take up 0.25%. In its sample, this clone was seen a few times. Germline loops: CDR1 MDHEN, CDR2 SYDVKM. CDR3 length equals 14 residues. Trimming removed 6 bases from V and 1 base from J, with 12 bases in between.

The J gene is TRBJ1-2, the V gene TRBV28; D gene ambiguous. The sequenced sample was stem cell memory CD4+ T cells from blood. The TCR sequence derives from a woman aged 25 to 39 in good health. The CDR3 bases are TGTGCCAGCAGACGGCGGACTCTTAACTATGGCTACACCTTC. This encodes CASRRRTLNYGYTF.